Each of the 24 T cell receptor beta chains below was sequenced from the same sample in a study of beta chain features in type 1 diabetes. Study-level results: A moderate, significant TCRB CDR3 shortening appeared in type 1 diabetes across four CD4+ subsets.

These receptors have no known antigen. Expressed TCRB transcripts were sequenced, since all the RNA that had been isolated was reverse transcribed. TCRdb keeps only in-frame clones here, not all; method: immunoSEQ multiplex PCR. This sample yields under 200,000 clones, of which 6.5% to 8.5% are seen a single time; around 0.5% belongs to the top ten. Material for sequencing was central memory CD4+ T cells from blood. The receptors shown here come from a woman under 30 with type 1 diabetes.

The rearrangement links TRBV6-5 to TRBJ1-6; 7 bases agree with TRBD1. The V gene end was trimmed by 6 bases and the J gene end by 6 bases; junction bases not matched to a gene: 8. Germline values: CDR1 MNHEY, CDR2 SVGAGI. The CDR3 extends over 15 amino acids. In DNA, the CDR3 is TGTGCCAGCAGCCCGACAGGGACGGCTAATTCACCCCTCCACTTT. It specifies CASSPTGTANSPLHF.

The chain uses TRBV4-1 and TRBJ2-5; D gene ambiguous. CDR1 and CDR2 from the germline V gene are MGHRA and YSYEKL. V lost 1 base, J lost 2 bases, and 14 bases lay in between. The CDR3 totals 16 residues. CDR3 in amino acids: CASSQGVGGSQETQYF. The CDR3 DNA reads TGCGCCAGCAGCCAAGGAGTAGGCGGATCACAAGAGACCCAGTACTTC.

V usage is TRBV2 and J usage is TRBJ2-3; 8 nucleotides agree with TRBD1. In germline, CDR1 is SNHLY, CDR2 FYNNEI. The CDR3 spans 14 residues. V was clipped by 8 bases and J by 3 bases; unmatched bases: 7. The CDR3 DNA follows: TGTGCCAGCCGGACAGGGCCGGGAACAGATACGCAGTATTTT. It is translated as CASRTGPGTDTQYF.

This clone was observed a few times. This chain uses TRBV5-6 with TRBJ1-2; 7 bases are shared with TRBD1. The CDR3 is 15 amino acids. Trimming at V came to 0 bases and at J to 2 bases, leaving 4 bases not matched to a gene. Germline CDR1 reads SGHDT; CDR2 reads YYEEEE. The CDR3 nucleotides read TGTGCCAGCAGCTTGGAGGCCAGGGGGAACTATGGCTACACCTTC. Translation: CASSLEARGNYGYTF.

V gene TRBV11-2 combines with J gene TRBJ2-3, with D possibly being TRBD2 (6 bases). CDR3 length: 13 residues. From germline, CDR1 is SGHAT and CDR2 FQNNGV. Trimming took 5 bases from V and 2 from J, leaving 8 bases between them. The DNA for the CDR3 is TGTGCCAGCAGCGGGGACTTCACAGATACGCAGTATTTT. It codes for CASSGDFTDTQYF. Full variable domain (outside the CDR3, taken from reference TRBV11-2 and TRBJ2-3): EAGVAQSPRYKIIEKRQSVAFWCNPISGHATLYWYQQILGQGPKLLIQFQNNGVVDDSQLPKDRFSAERLKGVDSTLKIQPAKLEDSAVYLCASSGDFTDTQYFGPGTRLTVL.

The rearrangement links TRBV7-2 to TRBJ1-1; no clear D. This CDR3 is 13 amino acids long. V gave up 1 base and J gave up 8 bases, with 11 bases separating them. Looked up from germline, CDR1 is SGHTA and CDR2 is FQGNSA. The CDR3 DNA sequence: TGTGCCAGCAGCTTAGGGTCAACGGGGGAAGCTTTCTTT. Protein product: CASSLGSTGEAFF.

This clone was counted only a few times. In DNA form, the CDR3 reads TGTGCCACCAGCAGTCCTCGGGACAGGGGGAAAGAAAAACTGTTTTTT. Translating gives CATSSPRDRGKEKLFF. The chain couples TRBV15 to TRBJ1-4; 11 bases align to TRBD1. V was pared by 3 bases and J by 8 bases, with 8 bases of the junction left unmatched. The CDR3 spans 16 residues. Germline CDR1 reads LNHNV; CDR2 reads YYDKDF (reference sequence).

The sample holds a few counts of this clone. J is TRBJ2-5 and V is TRBV7-6; 12 bases fit TRBD2. The CDR3 is 16 residues long. Losses at the gene ends were 2 bases for V and 2 bases for J; bases not matched to a gene: 3. The germline gives CDR1 SGHVS, CDR2 FNYEAQ. This CDR3 is CASSLFLAGGQETQYF. DNA for the CDR3: TGTGCCAGCAGCTTATTCCTAGCGGGAGGGCAAGAGACCCAGTACTTC.

The chain couples TRBV7-9 to TRBJ1-4; maybe TRBD1 (5 bases). The CDR3 has 14 residues. The germline V gene encodes CDR1 SEHNR and CDR2 FQNEAQ (reference sequence). The V end lost 2 bases, the J end lost 5 bases, and 9 bases lay between the germline ends. The CDR3 nucleotides read TGTGCCAGCAGCTTACAGGGTGAAAATGAAAAACTGTTTTTT. Translated, it gives CASSLQGENEKLFF.

This clone was detected a few times. V and J are TRBV5-4 and TRBJ1-2, with 7 bases matching TRBD1. J lost 8 bases, V lost 4 bases, and 5 bases had no gene match. The length of the CDR3 is 12 residues. CDR1 and CDR2 from the germline V gene are SGHNT and YYREEE (reference sequence). Here the CDR3 DNA reads TGTGCCAGCAGCGAGACAGGGAACGGCTACACCTTC. This encodes CASSETGNGYTF.

The chain has TRBV18 and TRBJ1-5, with TRBD1 matching over 11 bases. V was pared by 6 bases and J by 8 bases, with 9 bases of the junction left unmatched. Germline V lookup: CDR1 KGHSH, CDR2 LQKENI. The CDR3 sequence is 15 residues long. The CDR3 spells CASSLGTGGGEPQHF. The DNA for the CDR3 is TGTGCCAGCTCCCTCGGGACAGGGGGTGGAGAGCCCCAGCATTTT.

The rearrangement uses TRBV28 and TRBJ2-1; TRBD2 agrees at 8 bases. CDR1 and CDR2 from the germline V gene are MDHEN and SYDVKM. V lost 4 bases and J lost 10; bases outside the gene matches: 6. This CDR3 is 13 amino acids long. The CDR3 sequence is CASSSGLAWEQFF. The DNA of the CDR3 is TGTGCCAGCAGTTCTGGACTAGCATGGGAGCAGTTCTTC.

In its sample, this clone was seen a few times. Distinct nucleotide sequences in the sample also encode this CDR3. The chain carries TRBV5-4 and TRBJ2-1, with 11 bases matching TRBD2. Germline CDR1 is SGHNT and CDR2 is YYREEE (reference sequence). This CDR3 has 16 amino acids. The V and J ends lost 3 bases and 4 bases, in that order; junction bases with no gene match: 6. CDR3 sequence: CASSSETSGIYNEQFF. In nucleotides, the CDR3 is TGTGCCAGCAGCTCCGAGACTAGCGGGATTTACAATGAGCAGTTCTTC.

This clone has just a few counts. The gene calls are TRBV30 and TRBJ2-2; D remains ambiguous. Looked up from germline, CDR1 is GTSNPN and CDR2 is SVGIG (reference sequence). V was shortened by 0 bases and J by 3 bases, with 11 bases between the two germline ends. This CDR3 region has 15 residues. This CDR3 reads CAWSVAGWDTGELFF. CDR3 in DNA: TGTGCCTGGAGTGTAGCCGGGTGGGACACCGGGGAGCTGTTTTTT.

A few counts support this clone. The chain employs TRBV28 and TRBJ1-5; 9 positions match TRBD1. The J segment lost 4 bases and the V segment lost 2 bases, leaving 15 bases of the junction unmatched. The germline V gene encodes CDR1 MDHEN and CDR2 SYDVKM. This CDR3 has 19 amino acids. Here the CDR3 DNA reads TGTGCCAGCAGTTTAAGATTGGTGTTGGGACAGGGTAGTAATCAGCCCCAGCATTTT. Translating it yields CASSLRLVLGQGSNQPQHF. The entire variable domain, with the rest obtained from reference TRBV28 and TRBJ1-5, is as follows: DVKVTQSSRYLVKRTGEKVFLECVQDMDHENMFWYRQDPGLGLRLIYFSYDVKMKEKGDIPEGYSVSREKKERFSLILESASTNQTSMYLCASSLRLVLGQGSNQPQHFGDGTRLSIL.

The rearrangement links TRBV7-2 to TRBJ2-7; maybe TRBD2 (5 bases). The CDR3 extends over 13 amino acids. V dropped 5 bases and J dropped 5 bases, with 13 bases sitting between them. The germline V gene encodes CDR1 SGHTA and CDR2 FQGNSA. CDR3 in amino acids: CASSRPEGHEQYF. CDR3 nucleotides: TGTGCCAGCAGCCGTCCAGAGGGCCACGAGCAGTACTTC.

This clone was seen more than once but under ten times. J is TRBJ2-6 and V is TRBV7-9; TRBD1 agrees at 9 bases. The CDR3 covers 18 residues. V trimming: 3 bases; J trimming: 0 bases; junction bases outside the gene matches: 6. Germline V lookup: CDR1 SEHNR, CDR2 FQNEAQ (reference sequence). The CDR3 DNA reads TGTGCCAGCAGCTTGCGGACAGGGGCGATCTCTGGGGCCAACGTCCTGACTTTC. Encoded protein: CASSLRTGAISGANVLTF.

The rearrangement links TRBV5-1 to TRBJ2-1, with D possibly matching TRBD1 (6 bases). This CDR3 region has 15 residues. V was cut by 1 base and J by 5 bases, with 13 bases left in between. Looked up from germline, CDR1 is SGHRS and CDR2 is YFSETQ. CDR3 sequence: CASSLSGQGNNEQFF. The CDR3 coding sequence is TGCGCCAGCAGCTTGTCGGGTCAGGGGAACAATGAGCAGTTCTTC.

This clone showed up just a few times. The rearrangement links TRBV6-5 to TRBJ2-7; D is unresolved. The CDR3 sequence is 13 residues long. The V end was cut by 2 bases, the J end by 6 bases, with 11 bases between. The germline V gene encodes CDR1 MNHEY and CDR2 SVGAGI. CDR3 region: CASSYTDRSEQYF. The CDR3 DNA is TGTGCCAGCAGTTACACCGACCGGAGCGAGCAGTACTTC.

The table lists this clone with a few counts. The V call is TRBV7-2, the J call TRBJ2-1, with D maybe TRBD1 (6 bases). The CDR3 loop spans 14 amino acids. Trimming took off 5 bases at V and 8 bases at J, with 16 bases between the two ends. The germline CDR1 and CDR2 sequences are SGHTA and FQGNSA. DNA for the CDR3: TGTGCCAGCAGCCCTTGGACTCCAGGGGATGAGCAGTTCTTC. It codes for CASSPWTPGDEQFF.

The chain is built from TRBV30 and TRBJ2-5; TRBD2 aligns across 11 bases. Trimming removed 2 bases from V and 5 bases from J; junction bases left unmatched: 4. The CDR3 spans 14 residues. Germline V gene lookup returns CDR1 GTSNPN and CDR2 SVGIG (reference sequence). The CDR3 protein is CAWSLAGGGETQYF. CDR3 bases: TGTGCCTGGAGTTTAGCGGGAGGGGGGGAGACCCAGTACTTC. Together with reference TRBV30 and TRBJ2-5, the CDR3 gives the full variable domain: SQTIHQWPATLVQPVGSPLSLECTVEGTSNPNLYWYRQAAGRGLQLLFYSVGIGQISSEVPQNLSASRPQDRQFILSSKKLLLSDSGFYLCAWSLAGGGETQYFGPGTRLLVL.

CDR3: CASTMSYEQYF. CDR3 bases: TGTGCCAGCACCATGAGCTACGAGCAGTACTTC. V gene TRBV2 combines with J gene TRBJ2-7; D is uncertain. V was cut by 7 bases and J by 3 bases, with 7 bases left in between. The CDR3 is 11 amino acids. Germline CDR1 is SNHLY and CDR2 is FYNNEI.

The rearrangement uses TRBV7-3 and TRBJ1-1; weak D call: TRBD1 (5 bases). The CDR3 is 13 amino acids. Trimming removed 2 bases at V and 6 bases at J, with 10 bases between. Germline CDR1 reads SGHTA; CDR2 reads FQGTGA. The DNA of the CDR3 is TGTGCCAGCAGCTTACAGGGAAATGCTGAAGCTTTCTTT. Its translation: CASSLQGNAEAFF.

This clone was detected a few times. V is TRBV11-3 and J is TRBJ2-5; 7 bases are shared with TRBD2. Germline V lookup: CDR1 SGHNT, CDR2 YENEEA. The junction had 12 bases not matched to a gene; V was cut back by 9 bases and J by 5 bases. This CDR3 has 14 residues. The CDR3 DNA sequence: TGTGCCAGTAAGAGGGGAGGGTTTGGGGAGACCCAGTACTTC. Its protein is CASKRGGFGETQYF.